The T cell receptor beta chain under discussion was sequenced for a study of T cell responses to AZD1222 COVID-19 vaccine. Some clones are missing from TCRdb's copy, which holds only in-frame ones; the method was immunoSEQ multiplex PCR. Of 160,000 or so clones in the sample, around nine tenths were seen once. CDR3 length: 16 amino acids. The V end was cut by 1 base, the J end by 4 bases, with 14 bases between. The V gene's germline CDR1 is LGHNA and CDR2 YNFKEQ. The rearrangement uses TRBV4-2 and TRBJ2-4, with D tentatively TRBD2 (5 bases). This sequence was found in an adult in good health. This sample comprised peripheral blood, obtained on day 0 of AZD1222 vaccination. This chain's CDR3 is CASSQVGTAEKNIQYF. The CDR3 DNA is TGTGCCAGCAGCCAAGTAGGTACAGCGGAGAAAAACATTCAGTACTTC.